The sequence of this TCR beta chain was determined in a study of blood T cell repertoires in COVID-19 (dated by TCRdb to about 2020). At the level of the whole study: Samples covering the acute and convalescent phases of COVID-19 were provided by collaborators in the United States, Italy and Spain. The repertoires were made available in a free public database intended to serve as a resource for research on the immune response to SARS-CoV-2. The prospective study material was composed of cDNA or gDNA derived from T cells, B-cell-depleted T cells, or PBMCs. Samples came from the ongoing ImmuneRACE study (first 160 participants) plus 1,254 subjects from 6 global collaborators. Where HLA class I and class II types were available, the types were taken from metadata supplied by the sample provider, not from assay-based typing. Subjects who had been exposed to COVID-19, were actively infected with it, or had recovered from it provided the deeply sampled blood TCRbeta repertoires that made up the dataset. A de-identified subject ID, COVID-19 status, age in years and sex were almost always included in the sample metadata. Paper-wide results and their limitations: The quantity of clinical and demographic metadata differed by source and by participant and was supplied without curation.

Points on this clone: Its antigen target is currently unknown. The sample holds no much larger clone one base away, and base qualities are not on file.

Trimming takes 3 bases off V and 3 bases off J; junction bases not matched to a gene: 3. The germline V gene encodes CDR1 MNHEY and CDR2 SMNVEV (reference sequence). Taken from cysteine to phenylalanine, the CDR3 has 15 residues. Just CDR3 DNA is preserved here, 45 bases in frame from base 1. TCRbeta CDR3 regions were amplified from genomic DNA by means of the immunoSEQ Assay, a bias-controlled multiplex PCR. Per the original workflow: The number of nucleated cells in each sample was estimated by amplification of reference gene primers within the assay. Sequence reads were collapsed and filtered to measure the absolute abundance of every unique TCRbeta CDR3 rearrangement. For each sample, productive Simpson clonality was calculated as the square root of Simpson's diversity index across productive rearrangements. The table comes from immuneACCESS by way of TCRdb, which keeps in-frame sequences with V and J called. Part of the clones is missing from these tables; in studies checked, under half for an unresolved V gene and the rest for unknown reasons. That table gives V, J and clone size, and the DNA gave D and trimming. The sample table holds hundreds of thousands of clones, of which around 90% were seen once. 1.9% of the sample is in the top ten clones.

Participants in the prospective study were aged roughly 18 to 90 years, lived in about two dozen United States geographic areas, and enrolled through a virtual design. In the prospective study, participants were assigned to cohorts based on the clinical history participants reported in a screening survey and a study questionnaire. For ImmuneRACE Cohort 3, a participant was defined as recovered based on two consecutive negative NP/OP PCR tests, clearance by a healthcare professional, or resolution of symptoms. In the prospective study, mobile phlebotomists collected whole blood, serum and a nasopharyngeal or oropharyngeal swab from each participant. Additional blood draws and questionnaires over an approximately 2-month period could optionally be provided by prospective study participants. Blood samples from the prospective study were shipped frozen or at room temperature prior to DNA extraction.

The chain links TRBV27 with TRBJ2-2, and 8 bases in between align with TRBD1. This receptor was obtained from a woman between 18 and 29 years old who had recovered from COVID-19. The sample was PBMCs or T cells enriched from blood (not recorded which). In nucleotides, the sequence is TGTGCCAGCAGTTTTCAGGGGGCCTACACCGGGGAGCTGTTTTTT. This gives the protein CASSFQGAYTGELFF.